The 25 T cell receptor beta chains below were found in one sample sequenced in a study of blood T cell repertoires in COVID-19. Only in-frame clones appear in the TCRdb table, and some are missing; sequencing was by immunoSEQ multiplex PCR. There are around 150,000 clones in the sample; just under 85% occur only once, and 22% lies in the top ten. The sample consisted of peripheral blood. The receptor source for this set is an elderly woman with acute or convalescent COVID-19.

The rearrangement uses TRBV7-2 and TRBJ1-5; a possible D gene is TRBD1 (5 bases). This CDR3 contains 17 residues. In germline, CDR1 is SGHTA, CDR2 FQGNSA. The V end lost 2 bases, the J end lost 0 bases, and 14 bases lay between the germline ends. This chain's CDR3 is CASSLQPGLVSNQPQHF. The DNA of the CDR3 is TGTGCCAGCAGCTTACAGCCGGGACTCGTTAGCAATCAGCCCCAGCATTTT.

The chain uses TRBV19 and TRBJ1-5; TRBD1 aligns across 7 bases. The germline V gene encodes CDR1 LNHDA and CDR2 SQIVND (reference sequence). V dropped 10 bases and J dropped 6; count of bases not matched to a gene: 9. The CDR3 is 13 residues long. The CDR3 nucleotides read TGTGCCACCTCGGGACAGATCACTCAGCCCCAGCATTTT. Translating it yields CATSGQITQPQHF.

This chain links TRBV7-8 with TRBJ1-4, with 8 bases identical to TRBD1. The germline CDR1 and CDR2 sequences are SGHVS and FQNEAQ. The junction had 7 bases not matched to a gene; V was cut back by 5 bases and J by 5 bases. The length of the CDR3 is 15 residues. CDR3: CASSGPGQDNEKLFF. DNA for the CDR3: TGTGCCAGCAGCGGACCGGGACAGGACAATGAAAAACTGTTTTTT.

The rearrangement links TRBV6-6 to TRBJ2-5; TRBD1 agrees at 7 bases. V dropped 5 bases and J dropped 5; count of bases not matched to a gene: 5. CDR1 is MNHNY and CDR2 is SVGAGI in the germline V gene (reference sequence). The CDR3 consists of 13 residues. The CDR3 coding sequence is TGTGCCAGCAGTCTGACAGGGAAGGAGACCCAGTACTTC. Translating gives CASSLTGKETQYF.

The chain recombines TRBV5-1 with TRBJ1-1; D not certain. Per germline, CDR1 SGHRS and CDR2 YFSETQ. Between the trimmed V and J ends, which lost 0 bases and 4 bases, there was a span of 7 bases. This CDR3 comprises 13 residues. DNA for the CDR3: TGCGCCAGCAGCTTGGACACGGGCACTGAAGCTTTCTTT. Translation gives CASSLDTGTEAFF. Full variable domain (outside the CDR3, taken from reference TRBV5-1 and TRBJ1-1): KAGVTQTPRYLIKTRGQQVTLSCSPISGHRSVSWYQQTPGQGLQFLFEYFSETQRNKGNFPGRFSGRQFSNSRSEMNVSTLELGDSALYLCASSLDTGTEAFFGQGTRLTVV.

The genes are TRBV7-2 and TRBJ2-1, with D perhaps TRBD1 (6 bases). This CDR3 has 15 amino acids. The V gene lost 1 base and the J gene lost 2 bases, with 9 bases spanning the gap. Germline V lookup: CDR1 SGHTA, CDR2 FQGNSA. In DNA form, the CDR3 reads TGTGCCAGCAGCTTAGTTGGGGGCCCCTACAATGAGCAGTTCTTC. Translation: CASSLVGGPYNEQFF.

The chain carries TRBV12-2 and TRBJ1-2; TRBD1, the table's D call, lacks a check against the DNA. TRBV12-2 is termed a pseudogene. This CDR3 contains 14 residues. CDR3 loop: CASRHTGGRYGYTF. As DNA, the CDR3 is TGTGCAAGTCGCCATACAGGGGGTAGGTATGGCTACACCTTC.

The chain employs TRBV6-5 and TRBJ1-5; D uncertain. Germline V gives CDR1 MNHEY, CDR2 SVGAGI. With 4 bases removed from V and 6 bases from J, the gap between germline ends came to 10 bases. The CDR3 covers 13 residues. This CDR3 is CASSSLTLQPQHF. For the CDR3, the DNA is TGTGCCAGCAGTTCTTTGACACTTCAGCCCCAGCATTTT.

This clone appeared a single time. The chain carries TRBV6-5 and TRBJ1-2; possible D gene TRBD1, 6 bases. Germline V gives CDR1 MNHEY, CDR2 SVGAGI. Trimming stripped 9 bases from V and 6 bases from J, with 11 bases between. CDR3 length equals 11 residues. CDR3 coding DNA: TGTGCCAGTACAGGGTGGGATGGCTACACCTTC. This encodes CASTGWDGYTF.

This clone has at least ten counts. This CDR3 is CASSRPGTYEQYF. In DNA form, the CDR3 reads TGTGCCAGCAGCAGACCGGGGACCTACGAGCAGTACTTC. The chain has TRBV6-5 and TRBJ2-7; D is possibly TRBD2 (5 bases). V lost 6 bases to trimming and J lost 2 bases, with 11 bases between them. The CDR3 is 13 amino acids. Germline assignment: CDR1 MNHEY and CDR2 SVGAGI.

V usage is TRBV9 and J usage is TRBJ1-1, with D possibly matching TRBD1 (5 bases). The CDR3 covers 14 residues. Germline CDR1 is SGDLS and CDR2 is YYNGEE. V was pared by 1 base and J by 5 bases, with 12 bases between. For the CDR3, the DNA is TGTGCCAGCAGCGTATCACCGGAGGGGACTGAAGCTTTCTTT. This gives the protein CASSVSPEGTEAFF.

This chain's CDR3 is CASSSSGSDQPQHF. CDR3 nucleotide sequence: TGTGCCAGCAGCTCGTCGGGGAGTGATCAGCCCCAGCATTTT. The rearrangement links TRBV7-9 to TRBJ1-5; the D is unclear. Germline V gives CDR1 SEHNR, CDR2 FQNEAQ (reference sequence). The V gene lost 4 bases and the J gene lost 5 bases, with 12 bases spanning the gap. This CDR3 spans 14 amino acids.

The chain's CDR3 is CASSFWGQGAGYGYTF. Written as DNA, the CDR3 is TGTGCCAGCAGTTTTTGGGGACAGGGGGCGGGATATGGCTACACCTTC. The V and J genes are TRBV27 and TRBJ1-2, with 12 nucleotides matching TRBD1. This CDR3 is built from 16 residues. Germline V gene sequence: CDR1 MNHEY, CDR2 SMNVEV (reference sequence). V shed 3 bases and J 5 bases; nucleotides not matched to a gene: 7.

This sequence joins TRBV6-5 and TRBJ2-6; D is uncertain. The V and J ends lost 0 bases and 1 base respectively, with 4 bases between them. The CDR3 totals 15 residues. Germline CDR1 MNHEY, CDR2 SVGAGI. The CDR3 loop is CASSYSLSGANVLTF. In DNA form, the CDR3 reads TGTGCCAGCAGTTACTCATTATCTGGGGCCAACGTCCTGACTTTC.

The chain is built from TRBV6-2 or TRBV6-3 and TRBJ2-1, with TRBD2 matching 9 bases. Germline CDR1 and CDR2: MNHEY and SVGEGT. Trimming cost V 0 bases and J 0 bases; bases outside gene matches: 9. This CDR3 has 19 amino acids. In DNA, the CDR3 is TGTGCCAGCAGTTACTCGAATCCGCGGGAGGGCCCCTCCTACAATGAGCAGTTCTTC. Its translation: CASSYSNPREGPSYNEQFF.

The chain links TRBV5-1 to TRBJ2-7; TRBD2 agrees at 14 bases. CDR3 length: 17 residues. Germline-derived CDR1 and CDR2 are SGHRS and YFSETQ. After removal of 3 bases from V and 5 bases from J, the junction contained 10 bases not matched to a gene. CDR3 nucleotide sequence: TGCGCCAGCAGCTCTGGACTAGCGGGAGGCTATCCCCACGAGCAGTACTTC. As protein: CASSSGLAGGYPHEQYF.

The chain carries TRBV5-4 and TRBJ2-3, with a tentative D call TRBD2 (5 bases). Germline CDR1 and CDR2: SGHNT and YYREEE (reference sequence). The CDR3 loop spans 18 amino acids. V was trimmed by 7 bases and J by 2 bases, leaving 26 bases between them. This CDR3 is CASSRASGTTLPTDTQYF. Written as DNA, the CDR3 is TGTGCCAGCTCAAGGGCCAGCGGCACAACCCTTCCCACAGATACGCAGTATTTT.

The chain combines TRBV15 with TRBJ1-4; D unresolved. The V end was cut by 8 bases, the J end by 2 bases, with 9 bases between. This CDR3 has 13 residues. Germline V gene data show CDR1 as LNHNV and CDR2 as YYDKDF (reference sequence). In nucleotides, the CDR3 is TGTGCCACCGCGAGAGGGACTAATGAAAAACTGTTTTTT. Protein: CATARGTNEKLFF. Full variable domain (rest looked up from reference TRBV15 and TRBJ1-4): DAMVIQNPRYQVTQFGKPVTLSCSQTLNHNVMYWYQQKSSQAPKLLFHYYDKDFNNEADTPDNFQSRRPNTSFCFLDIRSPGLGDTAMYLCATARGTNEKLFFGSGTQLSVL.

The chain combines TRBV5-1 with TRBJ2-3; D not resolved. CDR3 size: 15 residues. Trimming left V 0 bases short and J 2 bases short, with 10 bases between. Germline V gene data show CDR1 as SGHRS and CDR2 as YFSETQ. The DNA for the CDR3 is TGCGCCAGCAGCTTGGATGGGCAGACCACAGATACGCAGTATTTT. Amino acids: CASSLDGQTTDTQYF. The whole variable domain, remainder taken from reference TRBV5-1 and TRBJ2-3, is KAGVTQTPRYLIKTRGQQVTLSCSPISGHRSVSWYQQTPGQGLQFLFEYFSETQRNKGNFPGRFSGRQFSNSRSEMNVSTLELGDSALYLCASSLDGQTTDTQYFGPGTRLTVL.

The J gene is TRBJ2-1, the V gene TRBV7-9; TRBD1 is a possible D gene (6 bases). Germline V gene sequence: CDR1 SEHNR, CDR2 FQNEAQ (reference sequence). This CDR3 is 17 amino acids long. Trimming pared 6 bases from V and 0 bases from J, leaving 18 bases between. CDR3 protein: CASSSLGRDTSYNEQFF. The CDR3 DNA reads TGTGCCAGCAGTTCCCTCGGACGGGACACCTCCTACAATGAGCAGTTCTTC.

The chain joins TRBV29-1 to TRBJ1-5; the match to TRBD1 covers 8 bases. The CDR3 has 15 residues. The J segment lost 5 bases and the V segment lost 4 bases, leaving 10 bases of the junction unmatched. Germline CDR1 reads SQVTM; CDR2 reads ANQGSEA. The CDR3 sequence: CSVVSRGQGHQPQHF. The CDR3 DNA is TGCAGCGTTGTTTCACGAGGACAGGGTCATCAGCCCCAGCATTTT.

The rearrangement uses TRBV4-2 and TRBJ2-2; D call uncertain. The CDR3 is 14 amino acids. Germline assignment: CDR1 LGHNA and CDR2 YNFKEQ. Between the trimmed V and J ends, which lost 0 bases and 6 bases, there was a span of 8 bases. The CDR3 sequence: CASSQESVAGELFF. DNA for the CDR3: TGTGCCAGCAGCCAAGAAAGCGTGGCCGGGGAGCTGTTTTTT.

The CDR3 sequence is CASRYTQGGQPQHF. CDR3 nucleotides: TGTGCCAGCAGGTATACGCAGGGGGGTCAGCCCCAGCATTTT. V and J are TRBV6-5 and TRBJ1-5, with TRBD1 identical over 7 bases. The V and J ends lost 6 bases and 6 bases, in that order; junction bases with no gene match: 8. This CDR3 has 14 residues. Germline V gene data show CDR1 as MNHEY and CDR2 as SVGAGI.

The genes are TRBV3-1 (or the pseudogene TRBV3-2) and TRBJ2-2; 10 nucleotides align to TRBD2. CDR1 and CDR2 from the germline V gene are LGHDT and YNNKEL (reference sequence). CDR3 length: 15 amino acids. The V segment lost 1 base and the J segment 5 bases; nucleotides outside the gene matches: 1. The CDR3 nucleotides are TGTGCCAGCAGCCAAGCTAGCGGGAGAACCGGGGAGCTGTTTTTT. The encoded protein is CASSQASGRTGELFF.

The rearrangement links TRBV21-1 to TRBJ2-3; the listed D gene, TRBD1, was not tested against the DNA. TRBV21-1 is recorded as a pseudogene. The CDR3 runs to 17 residues. CDR3 loop: CASSKARQAGNTDTQYF. In DNA, the CDR3 is TGTGCCAGCAGCAAAGCCCGCCAGGCAGGGAACACAGATACGCAGTATTTT.